The 20 T cell receptor beta chains below all came from one sample that was sequenced in a study of blood T cell repertoires in COVID-19. The table came from immunoSEQ multiplex PCR; TCRdb's copy has only in-frame clones and leaves some out. The sample contains fewer than 110,000 clones, 80% to 90% of which appear only once. Input material: peripheral blood. The receptors stem from a woman aged 25 to 39 with acute or convalescent COVID-19.

This chain links TRBV7-8 with TRBJ1-1; tentative D call: TRBD1 (5 bases). Trimming left V 1 base short and J 5 bases short, with 14 bases between. Germline V gene sequence: CDR1 SGHVS, CDR2 FQNEAQ. The CDR3 loop spans 15 amino acids. CDR3 coding DNA: TGTGCCAGCAGCTTAGAGGTTCAGGGTTGGACTGAAGCTTTCTTT. It yields the protein CASSLEVQGWTEAFF.

The gene calls are TRBV3-1 (or the pseudogene TRBV3-2) and TRBJ2-7; the D is unclear. Trimming stripped 0 bases from V and 5 bases from J, with 5 bases between. The germline V gene encodes CDR1 LGHDT and CDR2 YNNKEL (reference sequence). CDR3 length: 12 residues. The CDR3: CASSQDRDEQYF. As DNA, the CDR3 is TGTGCCAGCAGCCAAGATCGGGACGAGCAGTACTTC.

The chain is built from TRBV28 and TRBJ2-5; 7 bases match TRBD1. The CDR3 totals 15 residues. The ends lost 5 bases at V and 2 bases at J; junction bases unmatched: 8. Germline CDR1 is MDHEN and CDR2 is SYDVKM. As DNA, the CDR3 is TGTGCCAGCAGTGTCCGGGACAGCCCTCAAGAGACCCAGTACTTC. Its translation: CASSVRDSPQETQYF. Full variable domain (rest looked up from reference TRBV28 and TRBJ2-5): DVKVTQSSRYLVKRTGEKVFLECVQDMDHENMFWYRQDPGLGLRLIYFSYDVKMKEKGDIPEGYSVSREKKERFSLILESASTNQTSMYLCASSVRDSPQETQYFGPGTRLLVL.

V is TRBV5-1 and J is TRBJ1-2; TRBD1 might be the D (6 bases). Germline V lookup: CDR1 SGHRS, CDR2 YFSETQ. V shed 7 bases and J shed 2 bases, with 15 bases lying between them. The CDR3 is 14 residues long. The DNA of the CDR3 is TGCGCCAGCCGCGCAGGGGCTCCGAACTATGGCTACACCTTC. Residues: CASRAGAPNYGYTF.

This chain connects TRBV28 to TRBJ2-7; D possibly corresponds to TRBD2 (7 bases). This CDR3 is built from 14 residues. CDR1 is MDHEN and CDR2 is SYDVKM in the germline V gene. The ends were cut back, 6 bases at V and 3 bases at J, with 15 bases in the middle. The CDR3 is CASSTGTILYEQYF. The CDR3 bases are TGTGCCAGCAGCACAGGGACTATCCTCTACGAGCAGTACTTC.

The chain carries TRBV7-3 and TRBJ2-3; tentative D call: TRBD2 (6 bases). The CDR3 has 16 residues. V was shortened by 1 base and J by 0 bases, with 11 bases between the two germline ends. The germline gives CDR1 SGHTA, CDR2 FQGTGA. The CDR3 nucleotides are TGTGCCAGCAGCTTAATAGGTGGGGGGAGCACAGATACGCAGTATTTT. Translating gives CASSLIGGGSTDTQYF.

This clone was detected once. V usage is TRBV29-1 and J usage is TRBJ1-1, with 10 bases matching TRBD1. Germline V gene lookup returns CDR1 SQVTM and CDR2 ANQGSEA. The CDR3 runs 15 residues. With 5 bases clipped from V and 4 bases from J, the junction kept 10 bases outside the gene matches. The CDR3 region has the DNA TGCAGCGTTCGCCGGGACAGGGGAATGGGCACTGAAGCTTTCTTT. It yields the protein CSVRRDRGMGTEAFF. The variable domain in full, with the rest retrieved from reference TRBV29-1 and TRBJ1-1, is SAVISQKPSRDICQRGTSLTIQCQVDSQVTMMFWYRQQPGQSLTLIATANQGSEATYESGFVIDKFPISRPNLTFSTLTVSNMSPEDSSIYLCSVRRDRGMGTEAFFGQGTRLTVV.

This chain joins TRBV28 and TRBJ2-3; 9 bases agree with TRBD1. This CDR3 spans 16 amino acids. From germline, CDR1 is MDHEN and CDR2 SYDVKM. The V gene end was trimmed by 6 bases and the J gene end by 3 bases; junction bases not matched to a gene: 10. Written as DNA, the CDR3 is TGTGCCAGCAGGCCCGGTGGGACAGGGAGGACAGATACGCAGTATTTT. Its translation is CASRPGGTGRTDTQYF.

The V and J genes are TRBV28 and TRBJ2-2; tentative D call: TRBD2 (6 bases). The V gene lost 5 bases and the J gene lost 3 bases, with 16 bases spanning the gap. The germline V gene encodes CDR1 MDHEN and CDR2 SYDVKM. The CDR3 spans 16 residues. The CDR3 sequence is CASSPTSTVDTGELFF. The CDR3 bases are TGTGCCAGCAGTCCAACTAGCACGGTGGACACCGGGGAGCTGTTTTTT.

The count of this clone is one. The chain links TRBV6-1 to TRBJ1-2; tentative D call: TRBD1 (6 bases). The germline gives CDR1 MNHNS, CDR2 SASEGT. Trimming stripped 0 bases from V and 5 bases from J, with 16 bases between. The CDR3 has 16 amino acids. Here the CDR3 reads CASSEAGGTTFYGYTF. The CDR3 region has the DNA TGTGCCAGCAGTGAAGCAGGGGGGACTACTTTTTATGGCTACACCTTC.

This chain uses TRBV29-1 with TRBJ1-4; 9 bases are a match to TRBD1. Looked up from germline, CDR1 is SQVTM and CDR2 is ANQGSEA. The CDR3 runs to 16 residues. Unmatched junction bases numbered 9, after V lost 4 bases and J lost 3 bases. CDR3 bases: TGCAGCGTTGTAAGGGACAGGGATTCGGCTAATGAAAAACTGTTTTTT. Protein product: CSVVRDRDSANEKLFF.

This clone appeared a few times. V usage is TRBV3-1 (or the pseudogene TRBV3-2) and J usage is TRBJ1-2; maybe TRBD1 (5 bases). The CDR3 runs to 14 residues. Germline CDR1 LGHDT, CDR2 YNNKEL (reference sequence). Trimming removed 3 bases from V and 8 bases from J, with 16 bases in between. The CDR3 nucleotides read TGTGCCAGCAGCCACCCCAGGGCAATGGGAGGCTACACCTTC. Amino acid sequence: CASSHPRAMGGYTF.

The rearrangement joins TRBV5-4 to TRBJ1-3, with a possible D match to TRBD1 (5 bases). This CDR3 has 15 residues. Germline assignment: CDR1 SGHNT and CDR2 YYREEE (reference sequence). V lost 4 bases to trimming and J lost 3 bases, with 14 bases between them. The CDR3 loop is CASSPGRGDGNTIYF. The CDR3 nucleotides are TGTGCCAGCAGCCCGGGGCGGGGTGATGGAAACACCATATATTTT.

This rearrangement joins TRBV5-4 to TRBJ1-1; 9 bases are a match to TRBD1. This CDR3 is 14 amino acids long. V lost 5 bases and J lost 5; bases outside the gene matches: 7. Germline CDR1 reads SGHNT; CDR2 reads YYREEE (reference sequence). The CDR3: CASSYRGQETEAFF. CDR3 DNA: TGTGCCAGCAGTTACAGGGGGCAGGAGACTGAAGCTTTCTTT.

The V and J genes are TRBV5-1 and TRBJ1-4; no firm D call. V lost 0 bases to trimming and J lost 7 bases, with 13 bases between them. This CDR3 spans 15 amino acids. Germline V gene sequence: CDR1 SGHRS, CDR2 YFSETQ. As DNA, the CDR3 is TGCGCCAGCAGCTTGGAACAGCTTTGGGTTGAAAAACTGTTTTTT. The encoded protein is CASSLEQLWVEKLFF.

The V and J genes are TRBV20-1 and TRBJ1-2; 7 nucleotides align to TRBD1. Germline assignment: CDR1 DFQATT and CDR2 SNEGSKA (reference sequence). This CDR3 has 11 amino acids. Here the CDR3 DNA reads TGCAGCGACTACCAGGGGGACGGGCACACCTTC. Translating it yields CSDYQGDGHTF.

This clone was recorded only once. The chain recombines TRBV15 with TRBJ1-1; a possible D gene is TRBD1 (5 bases). This CDR3 has 16 residues. The V end lost 0 bases, the J end lost 1 base, and 12 bases lay between the germline ends. CDR1 is LNHNV, CDR2 YYDKDF, per germline (reference sequence). CDR3 sequence: CATSRERTGANTEAFF. Written as DNA, the CDR3 is TGTGCCACCAGCAGAGAGCGAACAGGAGCGAACACTGAAGCTTTCTTT.

The chain is built from TRBV9 and TRBJ1-1; 9 nucleotides agree with TRBD1. CDR3 size: 15 residues. V trimming: 4 bases; J trimming: 4 bases; junction bases outside the gene matches: 8. Germline V gene lookup returns CDR1 SGDLS and CDR2 YYNGEE. The CDR3 bases are TGTGCCAGCAGCTCTCACAGGGGGCCGGGCACTGAAGCTTTCTTT. It encodes CASSSHRGPGTEAFF.

The chain has TRBV24-1 and TRBJ2-7; the D is unclear. This CDR3 is 12 amino acids long. V dropped 6 bases and J dropped 3 bases, with 8 bases sitting between them. CDR1 and CDR2 (germline): KGHDR, SFDVKD. The CDR3 sequence is CATSSPGYEQYF. The CDR3 nucleotides are TGTGCCACCAGTTCCCCGGGCTACGAGCAGTACTTC.

The rearrangement uses TRBV7-5 and TRBJ2-4; the table's TRBD2 call for D was not verified on the DNA. TRBV7-5 is a pseudogene segment. This CDR3 comprises 16 residues. The CDR3 DNA follows: TGTGCCAGAAGCCTTGGGACTAGTTGGGATAAAAACATTCAGTACTTC. It codes for CARSLGTSWDKNIQYF.